A selection of T cell receptor beta chains follows, all from one sample in a study of OX40 agonist ivuxolimab in advanced cancers. Some clones are missing from TCRdb's copy, which holds only in-frame ones; the method was immunoSEQ multiplex PCR. Among 15,000 or so clones listed, roughly 78% were seen once. This sample comprised CD4+ or CD8+ T cells sorted from blood, obtained in a trial of the OX40 agonist ivuxolimab. The source of these receptors is an adult with an advanced solid tumor such as melanoma, head and neck, liver or kidney cancer. Each CDR3 is given with its conserved first and last residue. Each record gives: J gene, D gene, clone size, V gene, CDR3 DNA, CDR3 protein. D genes are given only for firm matches. The size field is filled for only some rows; it gives once, few, many or a size class.

J: TRBJ2-6
D: -
size: once
V: TRBV18
DNA: TGTGCCAGCTCAATATCCGACTCTGGGGCCAACGTCCTGACTTTC
CDR3: CASSISDSGANVLTF

J: TRBJ1-1
D: TRBD1
size: once
V: TRBV18
DNA: TGTGCCAGCTCACCCTCGCAGGGGGCAGAGAACACTGAAGCTTTCTTT
CDR3: CASSPSQGAENTEAFF

J: TRBJ1-1
D: TRBD1
size: -
V: TRBV15
DNA: TGTGCCACCAGCAGAGGCGGGACAGGGGGCACTGAAGCTTTCTTT
CDR3: CATSRGGTGGTEAFF

J: TRBJ1-5
D: -
size: -
V: TRBV19
DNA: TGTGCCGGGGGTTTTAGCAATCAGCCCCAGCATTTT
CDR3: CAGGFSNQPQHF

J: TRBJ1-5
D: -
size: -
V: TRBV30
DNA: TGTGCCTGCCAAAAGATGGGGCCCCAGCATTTT
CDR3: CACQKMGPQHF

J: TRBJ1-1
D: -
size: -
V: TRBV4-2
DNA: TGTGCCAGCAGCCAAGAAGGGCAGGCAGGCAACACTGAAGCTTTCTTT
CDR3: CASSQEGQAGNTEAFF

J: TRBJ1-3
D: -
size: -
V: TRBV30
DNA: TGTGCCTGGAGTTATGGGAACTCTGGAAACACCATATATTTT
CDR3: CAWSYGNSGNTIYF

J: TRBJ2-7
D: TRBD1
size: -
V: TRBV6-6
DNA: TGTGCCAGCAGTTACTCGAAACAGGGGCCCTACGAGCAGTACTTC
CDR3: CASSYSKQGPYEQYF

J: TRBJ2-7
D: TRBD2
size: few
V: TRBV9
DNA: TGTGCCAGCAGCGTAGGCGGGACTAGCGGAACCTACGAGCAGTACTTC
CDR3: CASSVGGTSGTYEQYF

J: TRBJ2-7
D: TRBD1
size: -
V: TRBV7-8
DNA: TGTGCCAGCAGCGACAGGGGGCGCGACTACGAGCAGTACTTC
CDR3: CASSDRGRDYEQYF

J: TRBJ1-1
D: -
size: -
V: TRBV19
DNA: TGTGCCAGTAGTACGCGCAGGGGAGGGAACACTGAAGCTTTCTTT
CDR3: CASSTRRGGNTEAFF

J: TRBJ2-7
D: -
size: -
V: TRBV5-8
DNA: TGTGCCAGCAGCGTGTACTACGAGCAGTACTTC
CDR3: CASSVYYEQYF

J: TRBJ1-2
D: -
size: -
V: TRBV7-4
DNA: TGTGCCAGCAGCAGGGACATTTCAGCTCGAAAGACCTATGGCTTC
CDR3: CASSRDISARKTYGF

J: TRBJ2-6
D: -
size: -
V: TRBV12-5
DNA: TGTGCTAGTGGTTTCTCCTCGGGCCCCTACTCTGGGGCCAACGTCCTGACTTTC
CDR3: CASGFSSGPYSGANVLTF

J: TRBJ1-2
D: -
size: -
V: TRBV27
DNA: TGTGCCCGACGGGGGGGGAATGGCTACACCTTC
CDR3: CARRGGNGYTF

J: TRBJ1-2
D: -
size: once
V: TRBV28
DNA: TGTGCCAGCAGTCCCCGTGTCGGGATAACCTACACCTTC
CDR3: CASSPRVGITYTF

J: TRBJ2-5
D: -
size: -
V: TRBV28
DNA: TGTGCCAGCAGTTTAGGCATCCAAGAGACCCAGTACTTC
CDR3: CASSLGIQETQYF

J: TRBJ2-5
D: TRBD1
size: -
V: TRBV7-9
DNA: TGTGCCAGCAGCCTCAGGGGGCAAGAGACCCAGTACTTC
CDR3: CASSLRGQETQYF

J: TRBJ2-5
D: -
size: -
V: TRBV11-2
DNA: TGTGCCAGCAGGCTAGGACAGCTCGGGTCCCAGTACTTC
CDR3: CASRLGQLGSQYF

J: TRBJ2-6
D: -
size: -
V: TRBV7-8
DNA: TGTGCCAGCAGCCTCCGGGACGGCGGCTCTGGGGCCAACGTCCTGACTTTC
CDR3: CASSLRDGGSGANVLTF

J: TRBJ2-1
D: -
size: -
V: TRBV27
DNA: TGTGCCAGCAGTCCCTGGGGTATCGGGAGTGGGCAGTTCTTC
CDR3: CASSPWGIGSGQFF

J: TRBJ2-2
D: TRBD1
size: -
V: TRBV6-5
DNA: TGTGCCAGCAGTAGGACAGGGCGTCACGGGGAGCTGTTTTTT
CDR3: CASSRTGRHGELFF

J: TRBJ1-1
D: -
size: few
V: TRBV5-1
DNA: TGCGCCAGCAGCTTGAGTGGACAGCCGAACACTGAAGCTTTCTTT
CDR3: CASSLSGQPNTEAFF

J: TRBJ1-5
D: TRBD1
size: -
V: TRBV19
DNA: TGTGCCAGTAGTATAGGACAGGGGATGAAGCCCCAGCATTTT
CDR3: CASSIGQGMKPQHF

J: TRBJ2-7
D: -
size: few
V: TRBV6-5
DNA: TGTGCCAGCAGTCAAGGGTGGGGCTTCGAGCAGTACTTC
CDR3: CASSQGWGFEQYF

J: TRBJ1-5
D: -
size: -
V: TRBV9
DNA: TGTGCCAGCAGCCGTGCCCCTAGCAATCAGCCCCGGCATTTT
CDR3: CASSRAPSNQPRHF

J: TRBJ2-1
D: -
size: -
V: TRBV21-1
DNA: TGTGCCAGCAGCACAAGGACTACTTACGGTGAGCAGTTCTTC
CDR3: CASSTRTTYGEQFF

J: TRBJ2-1
D: -
size: -
V: TRBV12-2
DNA: TGTGCAAGTCGCGCCCCTAGCGGGAGGGTCAATGAGCAGTTCTTC
CDR3: CASRAPSGRVNEQFF

J: TRBJ2-7
D: -
size: -
V: TRBV29-1
DNA: TGCAGCGTTGAAGAAAACGGGCGCGGCGACGAGCAGTACTTC
CDR3: CSVEENGRGDEQYF

J: TRBJ2-2
D: TRBD2
size: -
V: TRBV5-1
DNA: TGCGCCAGCACCCCTAGCGGGACCGGGGAGCTGTTTTTT
CDR3: CASTPSGTGELFF

J: TRBJ2-1
D: -
size: -
V: TRBV30
DNA: TGTGCCTGGCGACCTCCGCCTTTTGTTGAGCAGTTCTTC
CDR3: CAWRPPPFVEQFF

J: TRBJ2-3
D: TRBD2
size: -
V: TRBV7-3
DNA: TGTGCCAGCAGCTTACACACGGCTAGCGGGAGACTTGATACGCAGTATTTT
CDR3: CASSLHTASGRLDTQYF

J: TRBJ2-7
D: -
size: -
V: TRBV18
DNA: TGTGCCAGCTCACCCCGGCCGGAAGCCTACGAGCAGTACTTC
CDR3: CASSPRPEAYEQYF

J: TRBJ2-7
D: TRBD2
size: -
V: TRBV9
DNA: TGTGCCAGCAGCGTAGACGGACTAGCCTCTACCGAGCAGTACTTC
CDR3: CASSVDGLASTEQYF

J: TRBJ2-7
D: -
size: -
V: TRBV21-1
DNA: TGTGCCAGCAGCAAAGGGGGTAGGGCAGCGACACGCTACGAGCAGTACTTC
CDR3: CASSKGGRAATRYEQYF

J: TRBJ1-3
D: -
size: -
V: TRBV11-3
DNA: TGTGCCAGCAGCTTAGATGTGTACGGAAACACCATATATTTT
CDR3: CASSLDVYGNTIYF

J: TRBJ1-1
D: -
size: -
V: TRBV19
DNA: TGTGCCAGTAGTATTGGAGGGGCCCCTCGTCGGGCTTTCTTT
CDR3: CASSIGGAPRRAFF

J: TRBJ2-5
D: TRBD2
size: -
V: TRBV4-1
DNA: TGCGCCAGCAGCCAAGATAGGGCGCGGGGGGGGACCCAGTACTTC
CDR3: CASSQDRARGGTQYF

J: TRBJ1-5
D: -
size: few
V: TRBV19
DNA: TGTGCCAGCAGGGTTGGCAATCAGCCCCAGCATTTT
CDR3: CASRVGNQPQHF

J: TRBJ2-7
D: -
size: -
V: TRBV6-1
DNA: TGTGCCAGCAGACCGACGGTGAACTCCTACGAGCAGTACTTC
CDR3: CASRPTVNSYEQYF

J: TRBJ2-3
D: TRBD1
size: -
V: TRBV5-6
DNA: TGTGCCAGCAGCACGCTCGGACAGGGGGCCTTAGATACGCAGTATTTT
CDR3: CASSTLGQGALDTQYF

J: TRBJ2-7
D: TRBD1
size: -
V: TRBV5-1
DNA: TGCGCCAGCAGCGGGGGACAGGGGGGCTCCTACGAGCAGTACTTC
CDR3: CASSGGQGGSYEQYF

J: TRBJ2-7
D: TRBD1
size: -
V: TRBV20-1
DNA: TGCAGTAATGAAACAGGGGTCGAGCAGTACTTC
CDR3: CSNETGVEQYF

J: TRBJ1-1
D: -
size: medium-sized
V: TRBV15
DNA: TGTGCCACCAGCTCCCACGGCTACGAAGCTTTCTTT
CDR3: CATSSHGYEAFF

J: TRBJ2-1
D: -
size: -
V: TRBV7-9
DNA: TGTGCCAGCAGTCGACCCCAGGGCAATGAGCAGTTCTTC
CDR3: CASSRPQGNEQFF

J: TRBJ2-7
D: -
size: once
V: TRBV21-1
DNA: TGTGCCAGCAGCTCCAATTACCCCCCGGGTTGCTCCTACGAGCAGTACTTC
CDR3: CASSSNYPPGCSYEQYF

J: TRBJ2-7
D: TRBD2
size: -
V: TRBV6-5
DNA: TGTGCCAGCAGTAATAGCGGGACGGTGTACGAGCAGTACTTC
CDR3: CASSNSGTVYEQYF

J: TRBJ1-1
D: -
size: -
V: TRBV29-1
DNA: TGCAGCGTTAAAATACCGGGACGGGGCACTGAAGCTTTCTTT
CDR3: CSVKIPGRGTEAFF

J: TRBJ2-1
D: TRBD2
size: few
V: TRBV16
DNA: TGTGCCAGCAGCCAGCCCTACCTAGCGGGAGTCAGAAATGAGCAGTTCTTC
CDR3: CASSQPYLAGVRNEQFF

J: TRBJ2-3
D: -
size: -
V: TRBV5-4
DNA: TGTGCCAGCAGCTTGACTAGTCCAGATACGCAGTATTTT
CDR3: CASSLTSPDTQYF

J: TRBJ2-1
D: -
size: -
V: TRBV10-3
DNA: TGTGCCATCATGGGTGAGCAGTTCTTC
CDR3: CAIMGEQFF

J: TRBJ2-7
D: -
size: -
V: TRBV15
DNA: TGTGCCACCAGCAGAGAAGACAGCTACGAGCAGTACTTC
CDR3: CATSREDSYEQYF

J: TRBJ2-3
D: TRBD2
size: -
V: TRBV7-2
DNA: TGTGCCAGCACCGTCGCCGGGACTAGCGGAAGCACAGATACGCAGTATTTT
CDR3: CASTVAGTSGSTDTQYF

J: TRBJ2-3
D: TRBD1
size: -
V: TRBV5-1
DNA: TGCGCCAGCAGCCCGGGACAGGGGGCAAATACGCAGTATTTT
CDR3: CASSPGQGANTQYF

J: TRBJ2-2
D: -
size: -
V: TRBV7-9
DNA: TGTGCCAGCAGCTGGGGACGGGGCACCGGGGAGCTGTTTTTT
CDR3: CASSWGRGTGELFF

J: TRBJ1-2
D: TRBD1
size: once
V: TRBV5-1
DNA: TGCGCCAGCAGCTTCTACACAGGGGCGACTAACTATGGCTACACCTTC
CDR3: CASSFYTGATNYGYTF